This TCR beta chain was identified during a study of T cells expressing NK-cell markers. General study points: Among CD8+ T cells from 5 to 7 donors, dominant NKG2C+ clonotypes accounted for roughly 1.0-7.0%.

About this clonotype itself: Its antigen remains unknown.

Synthesis of TCR beta cDNA relied on 5'RACE template switching carrying UMIs. Using the 5' RACE reads, TCRdb records one entry per CDR3 protein without DNA. The sample has some 500,000 distinct CDR3 sequences. The CDR3 length is 15 residues. Germline V gives CDR1 MGHRA, CDR2 YSYEKL. The sequencing input was blood T cells: a sorted CD56 or NKG2C T cell subset, CD4+ or CD8+ T cells, or bulk PBMC T cells (not recorded which). V and J are TRBV4-1 and TRBJ2-7. This receptor was identified in a woman aged 45-59 years in good health. The CDR3 loop reads CASSPGRLRSYEQYF.